This T cell receptor beta chain was documented in a study of T cell repertoires in cytomegalovirus infection (dated by TCRdb to between 2018 and 2020). Study-wide context: Donor HLA type was relevant to the analysis, because carriage of CMV infection together with the matching HLA type was indicated by public TCR beta signatures.

The V end gives up 6 bases and the J end 2 bases, leaving 5 bases in the junction not matched to a gene. The CDR3 goes from the cysteine to the phenylalanine over 15 residues. Solely the CDR3 DNA is kept, with 45 bases framed from the first base. Taken from the germline V gene, the CDR1 and CDR2 loops are MDHEN and SYDVKM. These reads were obtained on an Illumina HiSeq 1500. TCRdb redid the processing of the public reads, applying fastp at Q25 and MiXCR, and retained in-frame beta chains. Every distinct CDR3 protein forms one entry, paired with its most common genes and DNA. In this sample the table shows some 230,000 distinct CDR3 sequences, roughly 23% of which occur a single time. Of the sample, over 15% falls within the top ten clones. A few counts support this clonotype. The antigen it binds to is not known. Qualities for individual bases were not recorded, and no much larger clone is one base off.

Summary of the overall study and its limitations: Carriers of CMV infection plus the relevant HLA type were discriminated by the cumulative frequency of public TCR beta family members in the study cohort and in an independent approximately 340-donor cohort. The ex vivo response was dominated by HLA-C-restricted CMV-specific TCR beta clonotypes, which also provided the single most frequent clonotype in two of eight donors.

Sequenced material: CD8+ T cells from PBMCs. This chain is built from TRBV28 and TRBJ2-1; 9 bases in between match TRBD1. The receptor comes from a human donor in good health (CMV status not recorded). Some clones in this sample may be carry-over from other donors' samples. The CDR3 reads as follows: CASRVQGATYNEQFF. The DNA sequence is as follows: TGTGCCAGCAGGGTACAGGGGGCCACCTACAATGAGCAGTTCTTC.